One and the same sample provided the 21 T cell receptor beta chains below, sequenced in a study of spatial heterogeneity in lung cancer. Time point indicated: sample taken at primary tumor resection. From the 5' RACE reads, TCRdb called clonotypes with MiXCR, one entry per CDR3 protein. Here the sample spans 20,000 to 25,000 distinct CDR3 sequences, around 3.2% being singletons. The material sequenced was PBMCs, taken at surgery. The receptors here all came from a female donor with early-stage non-small cell lung cancer.

This clonotype was counted at least ten times. This chain links TRBV3-1 with TRBJ2-7, with 8 bases lining up with TRBD1. Germline V gene sequence: CDR1 LGHDT, CDR2 YNNKEL (reference sequence). The CDR3 length is 16 residues. Germline trimming cut 1 base from V and 1 base from J; bases unmatched to any gene: 6. This CDR3 is CASSQVLDRDSYEQYF. The DNA for the CDR3 is TGTGCCAGCAGCCAAGTTTTGGACAGGGATTCCTACGAGCAGTACTTC.

The V gene is TRBV4-2, the J gene TRBJ2-5, with D hard to call. V was shortened by 0 bases and J by 5 bases, with 7 bases between the two germline ends. Germline-derived CDR1 and CDR2 are LGHNA and YNFKEQ. This CDR3 is 13 amino acids long. CDR3 bases: TGTGCCAGCAGCCAAGAGAGGCAGGAGACCCAGTACTTC. It specifies CASSQERQETQYF.

Ten or more counts support this clonotype. The chain links TRBV20-1 to TRBJ1-4, with D possibly being TRBD1 (5 bases). The CDR3 is 14 residues long. Germline V gives CDR1 DFQATT, CDR2 SNEGSKA (reference sequence). V was shortened by 3 bases and J by 8 bases, with 16 bases between the two germline ends. The DNA for the CDR3 is TGCAGTGCTAGTCAGTCAGGGAAGGGGGAAAAACTGTTTTTT. Translating it yields CSASQSGKGEKLFF.

There are many counts of this clonotype. The chain is built from TRBV24-1 and TRBJ2-2; TRBD2 might be the D (5 bases). Germline CDR1 is KGHDR and CDR2 is SFDVKD. This CDR3 has 18 amino acids. The V and J ends lost 3 bases and 4 bases respectively, with 20 bases between them. The CDR3 nucleotides read TGTGCCACCAGTGATAGCGGATTCTCCGGCTGGGTCACCGGGGAGCTGTTTTTT. Its translation is CATSDSGFSGWVTGELFF.

This clonotype counts as medium-sized (0.01 to 0.1%). The chain recombines TRBV20-1 with TRBJ2-1; D is perhaps TRBD1 (5 bases). The CDR3 consists of 14 residues. V was cut by 0 bases and J by 7 bases, with 13 bases left in between. The germline V gene has CDR1 DFQATT and CDR2 SNEGSKA (reference sequence). The CDR3 spells CSARDYDRPNEQFF. DNA for the CDR3: TGCAGTGCTAGAGATTATGACAGACCTAATGAGCAGTTCTTC.

There are many counts of this clonotype. This chain joins TRBV12-3 or TRBV12-4 and TRBJ2-1; 8 positions match TRBD2. The ends lost 9 bases at V and 5 bases at J; junction bases unmatched: 15. The CDR3 covers 16 residues. The CDR3 region has the DNA TGTGCCAGGTTCCCCGGGCCTAGCGGGCCCCACAATGAGCAGTTCTTC. Amino acids: CARFPGPSGPHNEQFF.

The V and J genes are TRBV10-1 and TRBJ2-5; D might be TRBD2 (5 bases). There are 11 residues in the CDR3. V gave up 2 bases and J gave up 8 bases, with 6 bases separating them. The germline CDR1 and CDR2 sequences are WNHNN and SYGVQD (reference sequence). This CDR3 reads CASSEGSTQYF. The DNA of the CDR3 is TGCGCCAGCAGTGAGGGGAGTACCCAGTACTTC.

This clonotype has only a few counts. This rearrangement joins TRBV2 to TRBJ2-1; 9 nucleotides match TRBD2. This CDR3 comprises 15 residues. Germline loops: CDR1 SNHLY, CDR2 FYNNEI. Trimming at V came to 2 bases and at J to 7 bases, leaving 6 bases not matched to a gene. DNA of the CDR3: TGTGCCAGCAGTGAATGGGGCGGGAGGGGGAATGAGCAGTTCTTC. Residues: CASSEWGGRGNEQFF.

There are many counts of this clonotype. J is TRBJ2-7 and V is TRBV4-1; 14 nucleotides align to TRBD2. The germline gives CDR1 MGHRA, CDR2 YSYEKL. The junction had 12 bases not matched to a gene; V was cut back by 2 bases and J by 6 bases. The CDR3 contains 18 residues. This chain's CDR3 is CASSQSTLGLAGASEQYF. Here the CDR3 DNA reads TGCGCCAGCAGCCAATCTACCCTGGGACTAGCGGGAGCTAGCGAGCAGTACTTC.

In this sample, this clonotype turned up many times. The V call is TRBV14, the J call TRBJ2-5; the D gene could be TRBD1 or TRBD2 (5 bases each). Trimming shortened V by 1 base and J by 4 bases, and 16 bases separated the two germline ends. Germline CDR1 is SGHDN and CDR2 is FVKESK. CDR3 length equals 16 residues. The CDR3 here is CASSQAGTPDRETQYF. In DNA form, the CDR3 reads TGTGCCAGCAGCCAAGCCGGGACCCCGGACCGAGAGACCCAGTACTTC.

This clonotype was counted only a few times. The chain employs TRBV7-9 and TRBJ2-3, with 13 bases matching TRBD2. The CDR3 is made up of 16 amino acids. Germline V lookup: CDR1 SEHNR, CDR2 FQNEAQ (reference sequence). J gave up 5 bases and V 6 bases, and 8 bases lay outside the gene matches. The CDR3 is CASRGLAGKAGDTQYF. Here the CDR3 DNA reads TGTGCCAGCAGGGGACTAGCGGGAAAAGCTGGAGATACGCAGTATTTT.

This clonotype was seen many times. The V gene is TRBV24-1, the J gene TRBJ2-1; no firm D call. In germline, CDR1 is KGHDR, CDR2 SFDVKD. The length of the CDR3 is 11 residues. V was cut by 5 bases and J by 6 bases, with 4 bases left in between. CDR3 loop: CATSGLNEQFF. CDR3 in DNA: TGTGCCACCAGTGGACTCAATGAGCAGTTCTTC.

The sample holds a few counts of this clonotype. The V and J genes are TRBV7-3 and TRBJ2-7; 9 nucleotides match TRBD1. V gave up 1 base and J gave up 0 bases; unmatched junction bases: 1. The CDR3 extends over 15 amino acids. In germline, CDR1 is SGHTA, CDR2 FQGTGA. CDR3 region: CASSLNRGHSYEQYF. Written as DNA, the CDR3 is TGTGCCAGCAGCTTAAACAGGGGGCACTCCTACGAGCAGTACTTC.

This clonotype was seen repeatedly, ten times or more. V usage is TRBV20-1 and J usage is TRBJ2-1; TRBD2 aligns across 7 bases. There are 15 residues in the CDR3. Germline CDR1 is DFQATT and CDR2 is SNEGSKA (reference sequence). The J segment lost 0 bases and the V segment lost 4 bases, leaving 6 bases of the junction unmatched. DNA of the CDR3: TGCAGTGCTACCACCCCGGGGGGCTCCTACAATGAGCAGTTCTTC. Translated, it gives CSATTPGGSYNEQFF.

This clonotype came up many times. J is TRBJ2-1 and V is TRBV7-2; D is unresolved. The V end lost 5 bases, the J end lost 4 bases, and 9 bases lay between the germline ends. Germline-derived CDR1 and CDR2 are SGHTA and FQGNSA. The CDR3 spans 13 residues. The CDR3 loop reads CASSVPSYNEQFF. The CDR3 region has the DNA TGTGCCAGCAGCGTCCCCTCTTACAATGAGCAGTTCTTC.

There are many counts of this clonotype. The chain links TRBV20-1 to TRBJ2-7, with TRBD2 matching over 10 bases. The CDR3 contains 15 residues. The V gene end was trimmed by 0 bases and the J gene end by 0 bases; junction bases not matched to a gene: 2. Germline loops: CDR1 DFQATT, CDR2 SNEGSKA (reference sequence). CDR3 nucleotide sequence: TGCAGTGCTAGAGAGCCTAGCGGGAGCTCCTACGAGCAGTACTTC. Protein: CSAREPSGSSYEQYF.

This clonotype has at least ten counts. The chain recombines TRBV20-1 with TRBJ1-1; D is unclear. Trimming took 3 bases from V and 14 from J, leaving 13 bases between them. Per the germline V gene, CDR1 is DFQATT and CDR2 is SNEGSKA (reference sequence). This CDR3 is 10 amino acids long. The DNA of the CDR3 is TGCAGTGCTAGCGAACACGGGCCCTTCTTT. This codes for CSASEHGPFF.

This clonotype has at least ten counts. This chain joins TRBV5-1 and TRBJ2-1, with D perhaps being TRBD1 or TRBD2 (5 bases each). Germline V CDR1 and CDR2: SGHRS, YFSETQ. The CDR3 sequence is 15 residues long. Trimming pared 2 bases from V and 12 bases from J, leaving 21 bases between. CDR3 nucleotide sequence: TGCGCCAGCAGCTTCCGGGACGGAACTAATTTCCCGCAGTTCTTC. Translation: CASSFRDGTNFPQFF.

Ten or more counts support this clonotype. J is TRBJ2-1 and V is TRBV19, with D possibly TRBD2 on 6 matching bases. Trimming removed 0 bases from V and 8 bases from J, with 17 bases in between. Germline V gene lookup returns CDR1 LNHDA and CDR2 SQIVND (reference sequence). This CDR3 comprises 16 residues. In nucleotides, the CDR3 is TGTGCCAGTAGTATAGATCCGGGGGAGGTAGGCTATGAGCAGTTCTTC. Translated: CASSIDPGEVGYEQFF.

This clonotype was recorded a few times. CDR3 protein: CASSSGGEHEAFF. CDR3 DNA sequence: TGTGCCAGCAGTTCGGGCGGGGAACACGAAGCTTTCTTT. The chain uses TRBV6-6 and TRBJ1-1; D gene ambiguous. The ends were cut back, 4 bases at V and 8 bases at J, with 14 bases in the middle. Germline V gene lookup returns CDR1 MNHNY and CDR2 SVGAGI (reference sequence). The CDR3 runs to 13 residues.

This clonotype was counted ten times or more. The V gene is TRBV30, the J gene TRBJ2-1; D gene ambiguous. Trimming stripped 4 bases from V and 6 bases from J, with 7 bases between. CDR3 length equals 11 residues. Germline CDR1 and CDR2: GTSNPN and SVGIG (reference sequence). The CDR3 loop is CAWTIRNEQFF. DNA for the CDR3: TGTGCCTGGACAATTCGCAATGAGCAGTTCTTC.